Included here is one TCR beta chain sequence, with context. The target antigen is unknown. Treatment in this sample: oral pan-JAK inhibitor, 5-10 mg twice daily. This record belongs to a study of CD8+ T cells in alopecia areata. The study's findings and limits: Numerous expanded lesional clones remained in scalp and blood during tofacitinib.

Extracted from the samples, RNA was reverse transcribed into cDNA to serve as the sequencing template. This table comes from immunoSEQ multiplex PCR, and its TCRdb copy is limited to in-frame clones, with some not included. Of 90,000 to 130,000 clones in the sample, roughly three fifths were seen once. This material consisted of CD8+ T cells sorted from blood, taken at week 24, from a patient treated with tofacitinib. The TCR sequence derives from a human donor with alopecia areata.

The CDR3 loop reads CATRRASYEQYF. In DNA form, the CDR3 reads TGTGCCACCAGGAGAGCGAGCTACGAGCAGTACTTC. The rearrangement joins TRBV2 to TRBJ2-7, with D hard to call. The CDR3 sequence is 12 residues long. V lost 10 bases and J lost 3, with 13 bases in between. In germline, CDR1 is SNHLY, CDR2 FYNNEI. Full variable domain (rest looked up from reference TRBV2 and TRBJ2-7): EPEVTQTPSHQVTQMGQEVILRCVPISNHLYFYWYRQILGQKVEFLVSFYNNEISEKSEIFDDQFSVERPDGSNFTLKIRSTKLEDSAMYFCATRRASYEQYFGPGTRLTVT.